These 16 T cell receptor beta chains came from one sample sequenced in a study of blood T cell repertoires in COVID-19. Assay: immunoSEQ multiplex PCR; the TCRdb copy retains only in-frame clones and omits some. Of roughly 210,000 clones in the sample, 84% were seen once. The sample taken for sequencing was peripheral blood. All receptors come from a woman at least 80 years old with COVID-19, enrolled during active disease.

CDR3 in DNA: TGTGCCAGCAGCTTGACAGGGACATATACCTTC. The encoded protein is CASSLTGTYTF. V and J are TRBV5-6 and TRBJ1-2, with D tentatively TRBD1 (6 bases). The CDR3 contains 11 residues. Trimming left V 1 base short and J 14 bases short, with 12 bases between. Per germline, CDR1 SGHDT and CDR2 YYEEEE.

The V gene is TRBV7-8, the J gene TRBJ1-2; the D is unclear. Germline loops: CDR1 SGHVS, CDR2 FQNEAQ. The CDR3 consists of 12 residues. Trimming shortened V by 5 bases and J by 8 bases, and 12 bases separated the two germline ends. CDR3 sequence reads: CASSQDWRGYTF. CDR3 DNA sequence: TGTGCCAGCAGCCAAGATTGGAGAGGCTACACCTTC.

The genes are TRBV2 and TRBJ2-5, with 9 bases that match TRBD1. The CDR3 is 14 amino acids. V trimming: 6 bases; J trimming: 5 bases; junction bases outside the gene matches: 7. Germline V lookup: CDR1 SNHLY, CDR2 FYNNEI. This CDR3 reads CASRPDRGDETQYF. The CDR3 region has the DNA TGTGCCAGCAGGCCCGACAGGGGGGATGAGACCCAGTACTTC.

The rearrangement links TRBV5-8 to TRBJ2-7, with 7 bases aligning to TRBD1. V lost 4 bases, J lost 2 bases, and 6 bases stayed unmatched. The germline V gene encodes CDR1 SGHTS and CDR2 YDEGEE. The CDR3 runs 14 residues. The CDR3 DNA reads TGTGCCAGCAGCCCTTGGGACAGAACCTACGAGCAGTACTTC. Its protein product is CASSPWDRTYEQYF.

This chain connects TRBV19 to TRBJ1-5, with TRBD1 identical over 7 bases. Germline CDR1 is LNHDA and CDR2 is SQIVND (reference sequence). This CDR3 is built from 14 residues. The V segment lost 9 bases and the J segment 3 bases; nucleotides outside the gene matches: 8. DNA for the CDR3: TGTGCCAGGAGGGTGGGACAGTACAATCAGCCCCAGCATTTT. Encoded protein: CARRVGQYNQPQHF.

This clone was seen only a few times. The chain is built from TRBV5-8 and TRBJ1-5, with a possible D match to TRBD1 (6 bases). The germline CDR1 and CDR2 sequences are SGHTS and YDEGEE. V lost 9 bases to trimming and J lost 3 bases, with 16 bases between them. The CDR3 has 14 amino acids. CDR3 coding DNA: TGTGCCACCAAGGGACAACCTGACAATCAGCCCCAGCATTTT. Its translation: CATKGQPDNQPQHF.

The V call is TRBV19, the J call TRBJ1-2, with D maybe TRBD1 (5 bases). Germline lookup yields CDR1 LNHDA and CDR2 SQIVND (reference sequence). The CDR3 consists of 12 residues. The V gene lost 3 bases and the J gene lost 9 bases, with 11 bases spanning the gap. The CDR3 DNA reads as TGTGCCAGTAGTATGAAAGGGGCCAGCTACACCTTC. Its protein product is CASSMKGASYTF.

This sequence joins TRBV3-1 (or the pseudogene TRBV3-2) and TRBJ2-7; perhaps TRBD2 as D (6 bases). This CDR3 has 13 amino acids. V lost 8 bases, J lost 2 bases, and 13 bases lay in between. CDR1 and CDR2 from the germline V gene are LGHDT and YNNKEL (reference sequence). The DNA for the CDR3 is TGTGCCAGCGGTGGCGGGGCCGCCTACGAGCAGTACTTC. Amino acid sequence: CASGGGAAYEQYF.

The chain has TRBV24-1 and TRBJ2-3; TRBD1 matches at 8 bases. V shed 0 bases and J 4 bases; nucleotides not matched to a gene: 11. Germline CDR1 reads KGHDR; CDR2 reads SFDVKD. The CDR3 is made up of 18 amino acids. Here the CDR3 reads CATSDLPLPGTGSDTQYF. CDR3 in DNA: TGTGCCACCAGTGATTTGCCTCTTCCCGGGACAGGCTCAGATACGCAGTATTTT.

The rearrangement links TRBV18 to TRBJ2-3; 8 positions match TRBD2. The CDR3 contains 16 residues. Germline V gene data show CDR1 as KGHSH and CDR2 as LQKENI. J gave up 3 bases and V 3 bases, and 8 bases lay outside the gene matches. CDR3 nucleotide sequence: TGTGCCAGCTCACCCCCTCGGGGGGGTGGAACAGATACGCAGTATTTT. It codes for CASSPPRGGGTDTQYF. Filled out from reference TRBV18 and TRBJ2-3, the complete variable domain reads NAGVMQNPRHLVRRRGQEARLRCSPMKGHSHVYWYRQLPEEGLKFMVYLQKENIIDESGMPKERFSAEFPKEGPSILRIQQVVRGDSAAYFCASSPPRGGGTDTQYFGPGTRLTVL.

The table lists this clone with a few counts. Other DNA sequences from this sample encode an identical CDR3 as well. The rearrangement joins TRBV28 to TRBJ1-1, with unresolved D. The CDR3 spans 14 residues. V was shortened by 6 bases and J by 1 base, with 12 bases between the two germline ends. Germline assignment: CDR1 MDHEN and CDR2 SYDVKM. Here the CDR3 reads CASRLRGSNTEAFF. CDR3 coding DNA: TGTGCCAGCAGGCTGAGAGGATCGAACACTGAAGCTTTCTTT.

V usage is TRBV18 and J usage is TRBJ2-2; 9 bases line up with TRBD1. V dropped 0 bases and J dropped 5; count of bases not matched to a gene: 7. CDR1 is KGHSH, CDR2 LQKENI, per germline. The CDR3 totals 17 residues. CDR3: CASSPPVTGGLTGELFF. The CDR3 DNA is TGTGCCAGCTCACCACCGGTTACAGGGGGCTTGACCGGGGAGCTGTTTTTT. Filled out from reference TRBV18 and TRBJ2-2, the complete variable domain reads NAGVMQNPRHLVRRRGQEARLRCSPMKGHSHVYWYRQLPEEGLKFMVYLQKENIIDESGMPKERFSAEFPKEGPSILRIQQVVRGDSAAYFCASSPPVTGGLTGELFFGEGSRLTVL.

The chain links TRBV19 to TRBJ1-1; 9 nucleotides line up with TRBD1. The ends lost 4 bases at V and 4 bases at J; junction bases unmatched: 7. Germline loops: CDR1 LNHDA, CDR2 SQIVND (reference sequence). The CDR3 is 15 amino acids. Here the CDR3 DNA reads TGTGCCAGTAGTACGACAGGGGGATTGGGCACTGAAGCTTTCTTT. This codes for CASSTTGGLGTEAFF.

The chain links TRBV7-3 to TRBJ1-6, with TRBD1 identical over 7 bases. The CDR3 is made up of 14 amino acids. The J segment lost 5 bases and the V segment lost 7 bases, leaving 5 bases of the junction unmatched. Germline loops: CDR1 SGHTA, CDR2 FQGTGA. CDR3 DNA sequence: TGTGCCAGCACCCCGGGGACAGATAATTCACCCCTCCACTTT. Its protein is CASTPGTDNSPLHF.

This clone is a singleton in its sample. This chain joins TRBV6-5 and TRBJ2-3; D is uncertain. The CDR3 contains 15 residues. Germline CDR1 and CDR2: MNHEY and SVGAGI. Trimming removed 5 bases at V and 2 bases at J, with 14 bases between. In DNA, the CDR3 is TGTGCCAGCAGTCCTGGGCAGACCTACACAGATACGCAGTATTTT. Translating gives CASSPGQTYTDTQYF.

The chain is built from TRBV7-2 and TRBJ2-2; no clear D gene. V was pared by 5 bases and J by 4 bases, with 14 bases between. Germline V lookup: CDR1 SGHTA, CDR2 FQGNSA. The CDR3 is made up of 15 amino acids. DNA for the CDR3: TGTGCCAGCAGCAGAGCGCTGTTCATCACCGGGGAGCTGTTTTTT. It codes for CASSRALFITGELFF.